The source of this T cell receptor beta chain is a study of identical twins. The CDR3 is made up of 14 amino acids. Germline CDR1 reads DFQATT; CDR2 reads SNEGSKA (reference sequence). Between the trimmed V and J ends, which lost 1 base and 6 bases, there was a span of 16 bases. This clonotype turned up a few times. A single record per CDR3 protein comes from TCRdb applying MiXCR to the 5' RACE reads. This table has about 520,000 distinct CDR3 sequences, 22% appearing once. There were only healthy Caucasians among the donors. Another study also made use of these data, one on T cells expressing NK-cell markers. That study adds: Unclear, still, was the HCMV specificity of the expanded NKG2C+ T cell clones.

This receptor was obtained from a woman between 18 and 29 years old in good health. The sample consisted of CD4+ T cells sorted from blood. The gene calls are TRBV20-1 and TRBJ2-7; D perhaps matches TRBD2 (6 bases). The CDR3 protein is CSARAGGPSSEQYF. CDR3 in DNA: TGCAGTGCTAGAGCCGGAGGGCCGTCGTCCGAGCAGTACTTC.